These T cell receptor beta chains were read from a single sample in a study of T cell responses to AZD1222 COVID-19 vaccine. The protocol was immunoSEQ multiplex PCR, while the TCRdb copy is restricted to in-frame clones and leaves out a portion. Found here are 90,000 to 150,000 clones, roughly 90% of them singletons; the top ten hold 8.4%. The material sequenced was peripheral blood, taken on day 0 of AZD1222 vaccination. The source of these receptors is an adult in good health. CDR3s include the opening cysteine and the closing phenylalanine or tryptophan.

j_call v_call cdr3_aa
TRBJ2-5 TRBV19 CASSIGPGRQETQYF
TRBJ1-4 TRBV28 CASSLDRGEKLFF
TRBJ2-5 TRBV6-5 CASSPGGAIETQYF
TRBJ1-1 TRBV5-4 CASSSQRGTEAFF
TRBJ2-7 TRBV7-9 CASSPPGGSYEQYF
TRBJ1-5 TRBV4-1 CASSFNQGAGQPQHF
TRBJ1-3 TRBV30 CAWSVAPYPGNTIYF
TRBJ2-5 TRBV5-1 CASSLGALGETQYF
TRBJ1-5 TRBV19 CASSIVRAGNQPQHF
TRBJ1-6 TRBV3-1/TRBV3-2 CASSQTITNSPLHF
TRBJ2-5 TRBV6-2/TRBV6-3 CASSRPARGETQYF
TRBJ2-1 TRBV27 CASSPAGTGNNEQFF
TRBJ2-5 TRBV27 CASSPWAPAGGPGTQYF
TRBJ2-1 TRBV6-5 CASSLGSPEYNEQFF
TRBJ2-1 TRBV4-1 CASSSHPISGYNEQFF
TRBJ1-5 TRBV15 CATSRDMGHSNQPQHF
TRBJ1-4 TRBV2 CAGFTATNEKLFF
TRBJ1-5 TRBV2 CASSPLRVGVSQPQHF
TRBJ1-1 TRBV12-5 CASGLLLGSSQRMNTEAFF
TRBJ2-7 TRBV30 CAWSGLGTGHYEQYF
TRBJ2-5 TRBV10-1 CATSEPGQGRETQYF
TRBJ2-4 TRBV28 CASSYPGLAKNIQYF
TRBJ2-7 TRBV28 CASSLTLAGGHEQYF
TRBJ1-1 TRBV27 CASSLMGNVNTEAFF
TRBJ1-2 TRBV12-3/TRBV12-4 CASTTQGVRGYTF
TRBJ1-5 TRBV28 CASSLFGGSNQPQHF
TRBJ2-2 TRBV5-6 CASSFLAGENTGELFF
TRBJ2-1 TRBV5-1 CASSTGSRPYNEQFF
TRBJ2-2 TRBV7-9 CASSLGWTGELFF
TRBJ1-1 TRBV28 CASGTRNTEAFF
TRBJ1-2 TRBV28 CASRPTAPYNYGYTF
TRBJ2-5 TRBV24-1 CATATSGSGETQYF
TRBJ2-3 TRBV5-1 CASSLEGRAGADTQYF
TRBJ1-2 TRBV7-2 CASSPGRGLNYGYTF
TRBJ1-5 TRBV30 CAWSRGRGNQPQHF
TRBJ1-1 TRBV6-4 CASSDTGGRTEAFF
TRBJ1-1 TRBV5-1 CASSLQGDYTEAFF
TRBJ1-4 TRBV23-1 CASSQSVLTGLHEKLFF
TRBJ2-1 TRBV6-6 CASSPWENQGNEQFF
TRBJ2-3 TRBV4-1 CASSQVQLGGTDTQYF
TRBJ1-2 TRBV3-1/TRBV3-2 CASSRTGLGYGYTF
TRBJ1-5 TRBV18 CASGQDLNQPQHF
TRBJ2-2 TRBV7-9 CASSSDRGRTGELFF
TRBJ2-1 TRBV2 CASSVRIPGHNEQFF
TRBJ1-4 TRBV3-1/TRBV3-2 CASSQDVGEREKLFF
TRBJ1-1 TRBV2 CASRKETGPNTEAFF
TRBJ2-6 TRBV28 CASRPPYSGANVLTF
TRBJ1-1 TRBV2 CASTKGQWNTEAFF
TRBJ2-1 TRBV2 CASSPGLAGLLTYNEQFF
TRBJ1-6 TRBV7-6 CASSSQGRNVNSPLHF
TRBJ1-2 TRBV11-2 CASSQGIGYYGYTF
TRBJ2-7 TRBV5-6 CASSPRVAVIYEQYF
TRBJ2-1 TRBV19 CASRLAGAYNEQFF